The text below deals with one T cell receptor (beta chain). Its antigen remains unidentified. The data stem from a study of T cells in localized non-small cell lung cancer. Points from the study as a whole: Longer survival (overall) was linked to higher T cell density in blood. When the top 100 tumor clones were examined, a median around 61 of them also appeared in the adjacent lung, which was paired and uninvolved. Owing to sequencing of a solitary tumor region, heterogeneity cannot be discounted.

The V and J ends lost 5 bases and 3 bases respectively, with 10 bases between them. Germline loops: CDR1 SQVTM, CDR2 ANQGSEA. The CDR3 runs 13 residues. Assay: immunoSEQ multiplex PCR; the TCRdb copy retains only in-frame clones and omits some. The table records 2,500 to 3,000 clones, approximately 30% of them present only once. The chain combines TRBV29-1 with TRBJ2-2, with TRBD2 as a possible D gene (6 bases). This TCR was recovered from a female donor aged 60 or older with stage II squamous cell lung carcinoma. This specimen was lung tumor tissue, taken before any cancer treatment. CDR3 amino acids: CSVLSGDTGELFF. The CDR3 DNA is TGCAGCGTTCTTAGCGGAGACACCGGGGAGCTGTTTTTT.